This T cell receptor beta chain came from a study of cytomegalovirus exposure and HLA in healthy donors. PCR amplification relied on 60 Vbeta primers (plus 13 Jbeta primers). Using immunoSEQ multiplex PCR, the repertoire was profiled, and TCRdb retains in-frame clones only, with some absent. Here the sample table reports 150,000 to 200,000 clones. Germline CDR1 SGHVS, CDR2 FNYEAQ. V lost 5 bases and J lost 3; bases outside the gene matches: 5. CDR3 length: 15 amino acids. On this clone: The antigen is undetermined.

General observations from the study: In a later analysis, HLA-associated beta chains showed higher expansion and lower generation probabilities than comparable chains. The CMV antigen specificity of a few CMV-associated chains was confirmed through in vitro analysis. Most sequenced TCRs were rare (though some public TCRs occurred in many donors).

The sequenced sample was PBMCs. V gene TRBV7-6 combines with J gene TRBJ2-1, with 9 bases lining up with TRBD1. The TCR comes from a woman between 18 and 30 years old in good health and CMV-seropositive. The CDR3 nucleotides read TGTGCCAGCAGCGACCGGGACAGGGACTACAATGAGCAGTTCTTC. Encoded protein: CASSDRDRDYNEQFF. Drawing the rest from reference TRBV7-6 and TRBJ2-1, the complete variable domain is GAGVSQSPRYKVTKRGQDVALRCDPISGHVSLYWYRQALGQGPEFLTYFNYEAQQDKSGLPNDRFSAERPEGSISTLTIQRTEQRDSAMYRCASSDRDRDYNEQFFGPGTRLTVL.